Listed below are T cell receptor beta chains from one sample, sequenced in a study of T cells after somatic rescue of genetic block. Profiling relied on immunoSEQ multiplex PCR, and the TCRdb table lists in-frame clones only, not all of them. The sample includes 60,000 to 75,000 clones, 92% of them seen just once. Sample: peripheral blood mononuclear cells (PBMCs). The receptors were sampled from a man aged 35 to 55. Each CDR3 is given without its conserved first and last residue. Fields, in order: CDR3 length, J gene, D gene, V gene, CDR3 protein. D genes are given only for firm matches.

cdr3_length: 13; j_call: TRBJ2-2; d_call: NA; v_call: TRBV7-3; cdr3_aa: ASSSAVSGTGELF
cdr3_length: 10; j_call: TRBJ2-7; d_call: TRBD2; v_call: TRBV7-9; cdr3_aa: ASGPGGYEQY
cdr3_length: 12; j_call: TRBJ2-2; d_call: NA; v_call: TRBV7-6; cdr3_aa: ASSSGLNTGELF
cdr3_length: 14; j_call: TRBJ1-1; d_call: TRBD1; v_call: TRBV18; cdr3_aa: ASSPWSGGAGTEAF
cdr3_length: 11; j_call: TRBJ1-5; d_call: NA; v_call: TRBV6-5; cdr3_aa: ASTEGRGQPQH
cdr3_length: 11; j_call: TRBJ2-7; d_call: TRBD1; v_call: TRBV6-5; cdr3_aa: ASSHVRGNPSN
cdr3_length: 15; j_call: TRBJ1-2; d_call: NA; v_call: TRBV4-2; cdr3_aa: ASSQDVQGRSFYGYT
cdr3_length: 12; j_call: TRBJ1-5; d_call: TRBD1; v_call: TRBV2; cdr3_aa: ASGGRGRDQPQH
cdr3_length: 11; j_call: TRBJ2-6; d_call: NA; v_call: TRBV5-6; cdr3_aa: ASSLAWANVLT
cdr3_length: 11; j_call: TRBJ2-7; d_call: NA; v_call: TRBV27; cdr3_aa: ASSLERSYEQY
cdr3_length: 13; j_call: TRBJ2-7; d_call: TRBD1; v_call: TRBV14; cdr3_aa: ASSQFPGQAYEQY
cdr3_length: 11; j_call: TRBJ2-2; d_call: TRBD1; v_call: TRBV28; cdr3_aa: AGGQGDTGELF
cdr3_length: 12; j_call: TRBJ2-1; d_call: TRBD1; v_call: TRBV28; cdr3_aa: ASSGTGFWDEQF
cdr3_length: 12; j_call: TRBJ1-5; d_call: NA; v_call: TRBV7-9; cdr3_aa: ASSPPGGNQPQH
cdr3_length: 15; j_call: TRBJ2-3; d_call: NA; v_call: TRBV27; cdr3_aa: ASSLSFKAGITDTQY
cdr3_length: 13; j_call: TRBJ2-5; d_call: TRBD2; v_call: TRBV5-4; cdr3_aa: ASSPGLGQAETQY
cdr3_length: 12; j_call: TRBJ1-1; d_call: NA; v_call: TRBV19; cdr3_aa: ASSWRGWNTEAF
cdr3_length: 12; j_call: TRBJ2-1; d_call: NA; v_call: TRBV18; cdr3_aa: ASSLAAGYNEQF
cdr3_length: 14; j_call: TRBJ1-3; d_call: TRBD1; v_call: TRBV5-4; cdr3_aa: ASSGGQGDLGNTIY
cdr3_length: 12; j_call: TRBJ2-1; d_call: NA; v_call: TRBV5-6; cdr3_aa: ASSLDISGNEQF
cdr3_length: 12; j_call: TRBJ2-7; d_call: TRBD1; v_call: TRBV7-2; cdr3_aa: ASSSRQGAPEQY
cdr3_length: 13; j_call: TRBJ2-7; d_call: NA; v_call: TRBV5-1; cdr3_aa: ASSLGVEVSYEQY
cdr3_length: 11; j_call: TRBJ2-4; d_call: NA; v_call: TRBV30; cdr3_aa: AVVSGGQNIQY
cdr3_length: 13; j_call: TRBJ2-3; d_call: TRBD2; v_call: TRBV7-2; cdr3_aa: ASSLNGLATDTQY
cdr3_length: 13; j_call: TRBJ1-6; d_call: NA; v_call: TRBV28; cdr3_aa: ASSLKGPYNSPLH
cdr3_length: 13; j_call: TRBJ2-7; d_call: NA; v_call: TRBV28; cdr3_aa: ASSLVGGEAYEQY
cdr3_length: 14; j_call: TRBJ2-1; d_call: TRBD2; v_call: TRBV11-3; cdr3_aa: ASSLGAGEIGGEQF
cdr3_length: 11; j_call: TRBJ1-2; d_call: NA; v_call: TRBV9; cdr3_aa: ASSPQADYGYT
cdr3_length: 14; j_call: TRBJ1-5; d_call: TRBD1; v_call: TRBV5-8; cdr3_aa: ASSLGQGGAGEPQH
cdr3_length: 12; j_call: TRBJ2-7; d_call: TRBD1; v_call: TRBV30; cdr3_aa: AWSRQGGLYEQY
cdr3_length: 12; j_call: TRBJ2-6; d_call: NA; v_call: TRBV30; cdr3_aa: AWSAGSGANVLT
cdr3_length: 11; j_call: TRBJ2-7; d_call: NA; v_call: TRBV5-1; cdr3_aa: ASRMSGAHEQY
cdr3_length: 12; j_call: TRBJ1-4; d_call: NA; v_call: TRBV4-2; cdr3_aa: ASQRGLSNEKLF
cdr3_length: 13; j_call: TRBJ2-5; d_call: NA; v_call: TRBV21-1; cdr3_aa: ASRKGLAGRETQY
cdr3_length: 13; j_call: TRBJ2-2; d_call: TRBD2; v_call: TRBV6-6; cdr3_aa: ASSYTGTSGGELF
cdr3_length: 11; j_call: TRBJ1-1; d_call: NA; v_call: TRBV9; cdr3_aa: ASSDDSNTEAF
cdr3_length: 14; j_call: TRBJ2-3; d_call: TRBD2; v_call: TRBV5-5; cdr3_aa: ASSSGLAGVTDTQY
cdr3_length: 15; j_call: TRBJ1-3; d_call: NA; v_call: TRBV7-6; cdr3_aa: ASSLGGWQSSGNTIY
cdr3_length: 11; j_call: TRBJ1-6; d_call: TRBD1; v_call: TRBV6-5; cdr3_aa: ASRDSASSPLH
cdr3_length: 12; j_call: TRBJ2-7; d_call: NA; v_call: TRBV27; cdr3_aa: ASSAARVGYEQY
cdr3_length: 11; j_call: TRBJ2-7; d_call: TRBD2; v_call: TRBV4-2; cdr3_aa: ASSFGGGREQY
cdr3_length: 10; j_call: TRBJ2-4; d_call: TRBD1; v_call: TRBV28; cdr3_aa: ASSLGQGGIW
cdr3_length: 13; j_call: TRBJ2-7; d_call: NA; v_call: TRBV4-1; cdr3_aa: ASSHLGRINYEQY
cdr3_length: 17; j_call: TRBJ2-4; d_call: NA; v_call: TRBV6-1; cdr3_aa: ASSETKQGPIIGWDIQY
cdr3_length: 17; j_call: TRBJ2-1; d_call: TRBD2; v_call: TRBV7-9; cdr3_aa: ASSLAGWNGRVTYNEQF
cdr3_length: 12; j_call: TRBJ2-1; d_call: TRBD2; v_call: TRBV27; cdr3_aa: ASSFPASGGLQF
cdr3_length: 13; j_call: TRBJ1-5; d_call: NA; v_call: TRBV7-2; cdr3_aa: ASSLGSGSNQPQH
cdr3_length: 13; j_call: TRBJ1-2; d_call: TRBD1; v_call: TRBV27; cdr3_aa: ASSLSRGGSYGYT